This TCR beta chain was recorded in a study of T cell responses to AZD1222 COVID-19 vaccine. Findings and limits, study-wide: Just a handful of AZD1222 recipients were seropositive at baseline. The sample set comprised mostly white British donors with more females, and clonal diversity was possibly underestimated. Nearly half of the spike-specific TCRs reportedly recognize variant regions that carry no mutations.

TCRdb's table, derived via immunoSEQ multiplex PCR, lists solely in-frame clones and lacks some. The table has more than 85,000 clones, approximately 87% seen once. As to this clone: Antigen specificity is unknown.

Germline assignment: CDR1 GTSNPN and CDR2 SVGIG (reference sequence). The CDR3 runs 13 residues. V dropped 5 bases and J dropped 5; count of bases not matched to a gene: 8. This TCR was sampled from an adult in good health. The sample was peripheral blood, taken on day 0 of AZD1222 vaccination. The chain couples TRBV30 to TRBJ2-5, with 7 bases aligning to TRBD1. This CDR3 is CAWGKGALETQYF. The CDR3, as DNA: TGTGCCTGGGGGAAGGGGGCTTTGGAGACCCAGTACTTC.